This T cell receptor beta chain was documented in a study of T cells in Graves' hyperthyroidism and ophthalmopathy. With duration under 3 months, ophthalmopathy was active: Clinical Activity Score at least 3, NOSPECS at least 4. Exclusion of a patient resulted from uncontrolled infection, other autoimmune disease, pregnancy or lactation. TCR beta CDR3 regions were amplified from RNA transcripts. Primed by the HTBI set, a first-round RT-PCR was run on the TCR CDR3. TCRdb re-called the multiplex PCR reads with MiXCR, one entry per CDR3 protein. The sample includes roughly 500,000 distinct CDR3 sequences, around a fifth of them seen just once. CDR1 is MNHNS and CDR2 is SASEGT in the germline V gene. V was shortened by 6 bases and J by 8 bases, with 16 bases between the two germline ends. This CDR3 region has 13 residues.

Specimen: blood. The chain couples TRBV6-1 to TRBJ1-1; D perhaps matches TRBD1 (5 bases). The receptor was derived from a woman between 70 and 85 years old with Graves' ophthalmopathy. The CDR3 loop is CASSQSGPREAFF. DNA for the CDR3: TGTGCCAGCAGCCAATCAGGGCCCAGGGAAGCTTTCTTT.